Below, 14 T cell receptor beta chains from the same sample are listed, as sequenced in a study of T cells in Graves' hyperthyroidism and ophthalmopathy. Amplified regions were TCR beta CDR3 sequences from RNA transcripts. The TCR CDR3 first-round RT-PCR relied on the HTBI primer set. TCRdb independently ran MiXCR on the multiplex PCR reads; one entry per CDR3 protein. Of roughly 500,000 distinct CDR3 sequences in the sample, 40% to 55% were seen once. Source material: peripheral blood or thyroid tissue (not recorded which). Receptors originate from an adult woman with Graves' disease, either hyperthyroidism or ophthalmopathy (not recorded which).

The chain's CDR3 is CASSFGRSSETQYF. DNA for the CDR3: TGTGCCAGCAGCTTCGGGAGGTCTTCGGAGACCCAGTACTTC. This chain connects TRBV7-2 to TRBJ2-5; TRBD2 matches 7 bases. This CDR3 has 14 amino acids. Per the germline V gene, CDR1 is SGHTA and CDR2 is FQGNSA. The ends lost 3 bases at V and 5 bases at J; junction bases unmatched: 6.

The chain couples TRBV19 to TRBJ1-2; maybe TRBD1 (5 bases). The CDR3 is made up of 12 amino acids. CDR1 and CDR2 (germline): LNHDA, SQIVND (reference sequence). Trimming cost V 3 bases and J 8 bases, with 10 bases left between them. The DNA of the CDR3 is TGTGCCAGTAGTATCGGGGGAATAGGCTACACCTTC. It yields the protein CASSIGGIGYTF.

CDR3 DNA: TGCGCCAGCAGCCAAGTCGGAAACGAAGCTTTCTTT. It codes for CASSQVGNEAFF. The V gene is TRBV4-3, the J gene TRBJ1-1, with D unclear. The CDR3 covers 12 residues. The V and J ends lost 1 base and 8 bases respectively, with 8 bases between them. The germline V gene encodes CDR1 LGHNA and CDR2 YSLEER.

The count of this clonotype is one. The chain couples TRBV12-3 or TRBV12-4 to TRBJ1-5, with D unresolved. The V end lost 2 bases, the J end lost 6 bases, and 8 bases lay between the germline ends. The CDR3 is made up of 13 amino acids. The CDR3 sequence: CASSLLDGQPQHF. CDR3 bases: TGTGCCAGCAGTTTACTGGACGGTCAGCCCCAGCATTTT.

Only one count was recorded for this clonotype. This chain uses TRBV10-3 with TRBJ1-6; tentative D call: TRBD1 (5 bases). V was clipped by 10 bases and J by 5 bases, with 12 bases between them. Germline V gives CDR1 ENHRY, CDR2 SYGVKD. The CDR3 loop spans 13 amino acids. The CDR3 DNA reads TGTGCCAACAGCCGGGGGGATAATTCACCCCTCCACTTT. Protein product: CANSRGDNSPLHF.

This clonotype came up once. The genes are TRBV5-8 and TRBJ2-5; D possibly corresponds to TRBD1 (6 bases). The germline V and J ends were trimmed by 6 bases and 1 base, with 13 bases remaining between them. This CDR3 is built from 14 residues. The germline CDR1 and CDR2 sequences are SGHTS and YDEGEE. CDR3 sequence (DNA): TGTGCCAGCAAGCTTGCAGGGGTCCAAGAGACCCAGTACTTC. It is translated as CASKLAGVQETQYF.

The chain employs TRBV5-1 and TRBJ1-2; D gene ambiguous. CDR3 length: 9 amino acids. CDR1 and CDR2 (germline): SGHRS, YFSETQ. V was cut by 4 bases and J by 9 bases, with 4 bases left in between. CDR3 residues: CASSECYTF. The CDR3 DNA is TGCGCCAGCAGCGAATGCTACACCTTC.

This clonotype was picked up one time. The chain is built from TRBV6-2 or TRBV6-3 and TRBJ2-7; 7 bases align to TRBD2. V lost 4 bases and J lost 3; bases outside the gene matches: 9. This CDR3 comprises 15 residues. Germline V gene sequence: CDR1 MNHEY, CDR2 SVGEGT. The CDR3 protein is CASSLIRGGDYEQYF. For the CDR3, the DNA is TGTGCCAGCAGTTTGATAAGGGGAGGGGACTACGAGCAGTACTTC.

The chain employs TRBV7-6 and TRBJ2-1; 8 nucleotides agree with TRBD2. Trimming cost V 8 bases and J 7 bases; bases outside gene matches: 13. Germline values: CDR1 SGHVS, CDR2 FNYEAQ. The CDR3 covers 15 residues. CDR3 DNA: TGTGCCAGCGGCAGTAATAGCGGGATGAAAAATGAGCAGTTCTTC. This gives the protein CASGSNSGMKNEQFF.

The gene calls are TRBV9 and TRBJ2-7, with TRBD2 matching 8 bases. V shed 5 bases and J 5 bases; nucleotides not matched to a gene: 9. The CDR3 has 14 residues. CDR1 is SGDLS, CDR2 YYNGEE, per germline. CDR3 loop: CASSLRGGMDEQYF. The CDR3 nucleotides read TGTGCCAGCAGTTTACGGGGGGGGATGGACGAGCAGTACTTC.

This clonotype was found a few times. Here the CDR3 reads CATTPRSGANVLTF. Written as DNA, the CDR3 is TGTGCCACGACCCCAAGATCCGGGGCCAACGTCCTGACTTTC. The chain recombines TRBV19 with TRBJ2-6; D gene ambiguous. The V gene lost 10 bases and the J gene lost 4 bases, with 14 bases spanning the gap. Germline assignment: CDR1 LNHDA and CDR2 SQIVND (reference sequence). The CDR3 sequence is 14 residues long.

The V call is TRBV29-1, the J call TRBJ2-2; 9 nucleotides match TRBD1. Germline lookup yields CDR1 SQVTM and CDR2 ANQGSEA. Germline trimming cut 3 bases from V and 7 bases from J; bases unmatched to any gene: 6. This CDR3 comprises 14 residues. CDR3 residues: CSVEGQGSIGELFF. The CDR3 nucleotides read TGCAGCGTTGAGGGACAGGGTTCAATCGGGGAGCTGTTTTTT.

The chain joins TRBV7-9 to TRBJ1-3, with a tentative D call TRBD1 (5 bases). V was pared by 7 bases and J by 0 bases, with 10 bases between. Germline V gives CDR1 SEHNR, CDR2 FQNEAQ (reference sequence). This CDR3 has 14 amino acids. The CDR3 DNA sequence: TGTGCCAGCATCGAGGGGTCCTCTGGAAACACCATATATTTT. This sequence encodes CASIEGSSGNTIYF.

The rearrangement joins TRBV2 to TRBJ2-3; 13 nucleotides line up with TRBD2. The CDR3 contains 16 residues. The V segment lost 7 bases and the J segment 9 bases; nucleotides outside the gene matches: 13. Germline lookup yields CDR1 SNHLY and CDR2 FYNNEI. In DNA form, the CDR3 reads TGTGCCAGCACCGGGATAACTAGCGGGAGGGTGAGGACGCAGTATTTT. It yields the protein CASTGITSGRVRTQYF.